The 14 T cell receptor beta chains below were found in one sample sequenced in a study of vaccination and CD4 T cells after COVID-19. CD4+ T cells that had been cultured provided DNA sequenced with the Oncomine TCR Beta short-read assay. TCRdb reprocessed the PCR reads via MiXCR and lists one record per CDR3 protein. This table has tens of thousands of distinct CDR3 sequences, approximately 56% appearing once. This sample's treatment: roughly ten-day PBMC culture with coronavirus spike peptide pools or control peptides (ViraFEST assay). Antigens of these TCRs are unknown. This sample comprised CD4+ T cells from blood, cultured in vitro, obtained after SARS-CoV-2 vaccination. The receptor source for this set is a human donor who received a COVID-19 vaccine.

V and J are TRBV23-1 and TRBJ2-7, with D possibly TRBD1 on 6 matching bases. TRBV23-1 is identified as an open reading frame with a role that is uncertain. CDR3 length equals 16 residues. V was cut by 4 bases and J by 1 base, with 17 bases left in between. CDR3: CASSLLRTDRSYEQYF. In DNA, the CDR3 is TGCGCCAGCAGTCTCCTCAGGACAGATAGATCCTACGAGCAGTACTTC.

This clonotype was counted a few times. The CDR3: CAWSVGYGYTF. CDR3 nucleotide sequence: TGTGCCTGGAGTGTCGGCTATGGCTACACCTTC. This rearrangement joins TRBV30 to TRBJ1-2; D gene unclear. The germline CDR1 and CDR2 sequences are GTSNPN and SVGIG (reference sequence). This CDR3 comprises 11 residues. Trimming pared 0 bases from V and 4 bases from J, leaving 3 bases between.

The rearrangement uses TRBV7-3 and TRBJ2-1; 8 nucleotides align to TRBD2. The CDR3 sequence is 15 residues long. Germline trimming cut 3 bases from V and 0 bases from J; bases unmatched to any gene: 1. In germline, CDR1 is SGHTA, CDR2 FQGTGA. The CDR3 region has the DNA TGTGCCAGCAGCTTGCGGGGGGCCTCCTACAATGAGCAGTTCTTC. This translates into CASSLRGASYNEQFF.

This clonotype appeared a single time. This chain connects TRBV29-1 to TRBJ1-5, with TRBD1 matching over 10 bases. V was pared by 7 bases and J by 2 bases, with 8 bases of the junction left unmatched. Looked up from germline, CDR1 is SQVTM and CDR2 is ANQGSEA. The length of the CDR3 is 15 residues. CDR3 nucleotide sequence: TGCAGCGCGTGGACAGGGGGAGGTGGCAATCAGCCCCAGCATTTT. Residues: CSAWTGGGGNQPQHF. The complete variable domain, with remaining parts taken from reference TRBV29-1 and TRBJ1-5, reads SAVISQKPSRDICQRGTSLTIQCQVDSQVTMMFWYRQQPGQSLTLIATANQGSEATYESGFVIDKFPISRPNLTFSTLTVSNMSPEDSSIYLCSAWTGGGGNQPQHFGDGTRLSIL.

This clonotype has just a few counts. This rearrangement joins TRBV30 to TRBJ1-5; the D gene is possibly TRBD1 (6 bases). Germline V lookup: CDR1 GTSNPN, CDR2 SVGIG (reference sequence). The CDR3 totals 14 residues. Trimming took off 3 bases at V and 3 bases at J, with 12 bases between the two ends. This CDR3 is CAWSKGQYNQPQHF. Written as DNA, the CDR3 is TGTGCCTGGAGCAAAGGACAGTACAATCAGCCCCAGCATTTT.

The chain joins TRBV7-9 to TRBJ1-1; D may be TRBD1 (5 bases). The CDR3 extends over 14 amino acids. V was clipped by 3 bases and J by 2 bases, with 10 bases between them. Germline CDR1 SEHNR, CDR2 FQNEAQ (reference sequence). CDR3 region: CASSFQGDNTEAFF. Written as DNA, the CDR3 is TGTGCCAGCAGCTTTCAGGGAGACAACACTGAAGCTTTCTTT. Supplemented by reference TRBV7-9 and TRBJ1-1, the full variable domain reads DTGVSQNPRHKITKRGQNVTFRCDPISEHNRLYWYRQTLGQGPEFLTYFQNEAQLEKSRLLSDRFSAERPKGSFSTLEIQRTEQGDSAMYLCASSFQGDNTEAFFGQGTRLTVV.

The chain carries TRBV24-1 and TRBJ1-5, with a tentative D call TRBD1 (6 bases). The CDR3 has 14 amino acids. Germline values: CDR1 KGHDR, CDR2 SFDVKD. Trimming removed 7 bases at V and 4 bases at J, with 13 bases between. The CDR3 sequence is CATRGTGRNQPQHF. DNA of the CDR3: TGTGCCACCAGGGGTACAGGGAGGAATCAGCCCCAGCATTTT.

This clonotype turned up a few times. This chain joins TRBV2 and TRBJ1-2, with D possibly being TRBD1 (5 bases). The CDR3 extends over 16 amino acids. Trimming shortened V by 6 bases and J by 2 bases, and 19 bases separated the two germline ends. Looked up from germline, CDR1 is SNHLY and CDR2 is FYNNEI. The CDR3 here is CASSLVPRVGNYGYTF. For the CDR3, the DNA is TGTGCCAGCAGCCTCGTACCCAGGGTAGGCAACTATGGCTACACCTTC. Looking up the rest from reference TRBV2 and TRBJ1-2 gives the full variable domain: EPEVTQTPSHQVTQMGQEVILRCVPISNHLYFYWYRQILGQKVEFLVSFYNNEISEKSEIFDDQFSVERPDGSNFTLKIRSTKLEDSAMYFCASSLVPRVGNYGYTFGSGTRLTVV.

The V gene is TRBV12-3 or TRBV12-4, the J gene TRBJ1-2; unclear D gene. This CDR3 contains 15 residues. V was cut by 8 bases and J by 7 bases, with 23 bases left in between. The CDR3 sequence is CASGYPVGVISGYTF. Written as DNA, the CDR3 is TGTGCCAGCGGTTACCCCGTTGGGGTTATCTCTGGCTACACCTTC.

CDR3 in DNA: TGTGCCACCAGCAGAGATTCCGTTCAGCCCCAGCATTTT. The encoded protein is CATSRDSVQPQHF. This rearrangement joins TRBV15 to TRBJ1-5; no definite D call. Trimming took off 0 bases at V and 6 bases at J, with 6 bases between the two ends. Germline lookup yields CDR1 LNHNV and CDR2 YYDKDF (reference sequence). The CDR3 has 13 amino acids.

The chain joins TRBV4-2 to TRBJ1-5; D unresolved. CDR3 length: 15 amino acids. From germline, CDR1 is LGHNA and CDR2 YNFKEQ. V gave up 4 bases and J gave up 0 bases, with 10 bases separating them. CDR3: CASSLDDNSNQPQHF. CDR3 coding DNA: TGTGCCAGCAGCCTAGACGATAATAGCAATCAGCCCCAGCATTTT.

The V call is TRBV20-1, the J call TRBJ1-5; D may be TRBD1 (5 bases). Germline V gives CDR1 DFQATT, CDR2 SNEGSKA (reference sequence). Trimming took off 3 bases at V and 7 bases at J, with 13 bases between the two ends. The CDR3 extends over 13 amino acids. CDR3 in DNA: TGCAGTGCTAGGAGAGGGGAGCACCAGCCCCAGCATTTT. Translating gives CSARRGEHQPQHF.

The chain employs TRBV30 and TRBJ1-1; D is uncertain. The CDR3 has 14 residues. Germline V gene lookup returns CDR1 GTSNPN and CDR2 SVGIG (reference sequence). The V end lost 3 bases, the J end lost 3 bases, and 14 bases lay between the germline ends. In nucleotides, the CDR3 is TGTGCCTGGAGGCATGGAGCAAGCTACACTGAAGCTTTCTTT. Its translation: CAWRHGASYTEAFF.

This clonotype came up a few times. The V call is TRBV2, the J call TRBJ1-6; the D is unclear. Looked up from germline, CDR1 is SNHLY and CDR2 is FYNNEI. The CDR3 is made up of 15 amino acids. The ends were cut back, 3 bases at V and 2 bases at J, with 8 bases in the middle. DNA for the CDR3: TGTGCCAGCAGTGATTCAAAAACCTATAATTCACCCCTCCACTTT. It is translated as CASSDSKTYNSPLHF.